Sequencing of this T cell receptor (beta chain) was carried out in a study of shared clonotypes between healthy human individuals. Study-wide points: A handful of donors had roughly 5.2% of their naive CD4 clonotypes in common.

In germline, CDR1 is LNHDA, CDR2 SQIVND (reference sequence). The CDR3 covers 15 residues. V dropped 1 base and J dropped 8 bases, with 15 bases sitting between them. This clone was seen a single time. What it binds is unknown. Using immunoSEQ multiplex PCR, the repertoire was profiled, and TCRdb retains in-frame clones only, with some absent. This sample has roughly 760,000 clones, with around two thirds found just once. Material for sequencing was memory CD4+ T cells sorted from blood. Described subset: CD45RA-negative fraction. The chain combines TRBV19 with TRBJ2-1, with D perhaps TRBD2 (5 bases). This clonotype was sampled from a woman in her twenties or thirties in good health. CDR3 loop: CASSIGITSLHEQFF. In nucleotides, the CDR3 is TGTGCCAGTAGTATAGGGATCACTAGTCTGCATGAGCAGTTCTTC. Based on the CDR3 plus reference TRBV19 and TRBJ2-1, the full variable domain is DGGITQSPKYLFRKEGQNVTLSCEQNLNHDAMYWYRQDPGQGLRLIYYSQIVNDFQKGDIAEGYSVSREKKESFPLTVTSAQKNPTAFYLCASSIGITSLHEQFFGPGTRLTVL.